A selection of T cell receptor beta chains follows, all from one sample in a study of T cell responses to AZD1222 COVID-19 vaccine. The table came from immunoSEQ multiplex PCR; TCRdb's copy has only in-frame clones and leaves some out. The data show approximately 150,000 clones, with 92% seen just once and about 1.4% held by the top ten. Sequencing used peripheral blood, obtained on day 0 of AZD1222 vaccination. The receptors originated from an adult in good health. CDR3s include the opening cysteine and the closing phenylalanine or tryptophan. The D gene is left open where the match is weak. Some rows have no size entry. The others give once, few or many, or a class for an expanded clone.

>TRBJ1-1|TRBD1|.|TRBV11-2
CASRKTGMNTEAFF
TGTGCCAGCAGAAAGACAGGGATGAACACTGAAGCTTTCTTT
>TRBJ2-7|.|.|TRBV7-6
CASSLEAVSAYEQYF
TGTGCCAGCAGCTTAGAGGCTGTCTCGGCCTACGAGCAGTACTTC
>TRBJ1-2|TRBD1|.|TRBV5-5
CASSSDRGPGVYGYTF
TGTGCCAGCAGCTCGGACAGGGGGCCTGGGGTTTATGGCTACACCTTC
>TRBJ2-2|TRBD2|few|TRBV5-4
CASSTVGRGAHTGELFF
TGTGCCAGCAGCACAGTTGGGCGGGGGGCCCACACCGGGGAGCTGTTTTTT
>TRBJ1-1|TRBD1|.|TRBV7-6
CASSATGGAVEAFF
TGTGCCAGCAGCGCCACAGGGGGGGCAGTTGAAGCTTTCTTT
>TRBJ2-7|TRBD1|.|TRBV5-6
CASSAIGQGIDYEQYF
TGTGCCAGCAGCGCTATCGGACAGGGGATAGACTACGAGCAGTACTTC
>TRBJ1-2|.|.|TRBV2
CASSEKLNYGYTF
TGTGCCAGCAGTGAGAAACTTAACTATGGCTACACCTTC
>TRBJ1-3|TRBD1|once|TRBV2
CASRGQGSYTIYF
TGTGCCAGCAGAGGACAGGGGTCATACACCATATATTTT
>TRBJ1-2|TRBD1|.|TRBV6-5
CASRTRQGVDYGYTF
TGTGCCAGCAGGACTCGACAGGGGGTGGACTATGGCTACACCTTC
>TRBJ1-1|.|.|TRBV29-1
CSVARGYGNEAFF
TGCAGCGTTGCCCGGGGCTATGGGAATGAAGCTTTCTTT
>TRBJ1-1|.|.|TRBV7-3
CASSFTYSDRSYTEAFF
TGTGCCAGCAGCTTCACTTATTCCGACAGGTCTTACACTGAAGCTTTCTTT
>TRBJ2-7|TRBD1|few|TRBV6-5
CASTIRDRAAYEQYF
TGTGCCAGCACTATACGGGACAGGGCAGCCTACGAGCAGTACTTC
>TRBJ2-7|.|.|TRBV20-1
CSASVRETEQYF
TGCAGTGCTAGTGTTAGAGAAACCGAGCAGTACTTC
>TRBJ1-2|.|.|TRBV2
CASSPGNYGYTF
TGTGCCAGCAGCCCAGGCAACTATGGCTACACCTTC
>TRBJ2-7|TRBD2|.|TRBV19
CASSRLAGGFQYF
TGTGCCAGTAGCCGACTAGCGGGAGGTTTTCAGTACTTC
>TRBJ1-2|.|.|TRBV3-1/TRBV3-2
CASSQGVGYTF
TGTGCCAGCAGCCAAGGGGTTGGCTACACCTTC
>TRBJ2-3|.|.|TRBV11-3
CASSQGRGTDTQYF
TGTGCCAGCAGCCAGGGACGGGGAACAGATACGCAGTATTTT
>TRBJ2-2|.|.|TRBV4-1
CASSQAPRRTGELFF
TGCGCCAGCAGCCAAGCCCCACGGCGGACCGGGGAGCTGTTTTTT
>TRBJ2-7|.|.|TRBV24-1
CATSNGGQGRGEQYF
TGTGCCACCAGTAATGGCGGCCAGGGACGGGGAGAGCAGTACTTC
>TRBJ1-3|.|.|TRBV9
CASSVGFPGAGNTIYF
TGTGCCAGCAGCGTGGGGTTCCCAGGGGCTGGAAACACCATATATTTT
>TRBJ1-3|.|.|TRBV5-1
CASSEDSSGNTIYF
TGCGCCAGCAGCGAGGACAGCTCTGGAAACACCATATATTTT
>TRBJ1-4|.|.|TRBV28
CASSLSGNNEKLFF
TGTGCCAGCAGTTTATCCGGGAATAATGAAAAACTGTTTTTT
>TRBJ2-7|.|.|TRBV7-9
CASSLVLGSGEQYF
TGTGCCAGCAGCTTAGTACTGGGGTCGGGCGAGCAGTACTTC
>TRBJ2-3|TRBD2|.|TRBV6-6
CASSLRTSGGAADTQYF
TGTGCCAGCAGTCTTCGGACTAGCGGGGGGGCGGCAGATACGCAGTATTTT